This record covers a single T cell receptor beta chain. What it binds is unknown. The sample originates from a study of T cells in Graves' hyperthyroidism and ophthalmopathy. The study, taken as a whole, reports: Researchers found most expanded thyroid clonotypes above 0.001 in blood as well. Ophthalmopathy was told apart from stable hyperthyroidism by a 13 V-J model.

Amplified TCR beta CDR3 regions came from RNA transcripts. First-round RT-PCR targeting the TCR CDR3 was performed with the HTBI primer set. TCRdb used MiXCR to reprocess the multiplex PCR reads, holding one entry per CDR3 protein. Of more than 300,000 distinct CDR3 sequences in the sample, approximately 15% were seen once. Diagnosis rested on symptoms, serum thyroxine and TRAb, thyroid ultrasound, and orbital computed tomography. Germline loops: CDR1 LGHDT, CDR2 YNNKEL (reference sequence). This CDR3 has 13 amino acids. Trimming cost V 4 bases and J 3 bases, with 9 bases left between them. This clonotype was sampled from a woman between 55 and 75 years old with Graves' hyperthyroidism. The chain is built from TRBV3-1 and TRBJ1-1; the D is unclear. The sequenced sample was blood. The DNA for the CDR3 is TGTGCCAGCAGCCCGGCAGGAGACACTGAAGCTTTCTTT. Translated, it gives CASSPAGDTEAFF. Looking up the rest from reference TRBV3-1 and TRBJ1-1 gives the full variable domain: DTAVSQTPKYLVTQMGNDKSIKCEQNLGHDTMYWYKQDSKKFLKIMFSYNNKELIINETVPNRFSPKSPDKAHLNLHINSLELGDSAVYFCASSPAGDTEAFFGQGTRLTVV.